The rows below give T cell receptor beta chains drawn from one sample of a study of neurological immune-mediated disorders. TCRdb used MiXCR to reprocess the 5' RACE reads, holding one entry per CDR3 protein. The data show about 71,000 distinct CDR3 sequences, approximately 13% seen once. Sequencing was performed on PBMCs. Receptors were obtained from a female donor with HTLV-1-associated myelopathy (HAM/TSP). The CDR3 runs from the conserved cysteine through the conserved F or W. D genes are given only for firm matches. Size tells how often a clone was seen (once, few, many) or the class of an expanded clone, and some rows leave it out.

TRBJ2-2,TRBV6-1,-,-,TGTGCCAGCAGTGTACTCCGGACACCCGGGGAGCTGTTTTTT,CASSVLRTPGELFF
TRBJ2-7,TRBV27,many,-,TGTGCCAGCAGCTGGGGGGCGCAGGCTACCTACGAGCAGTACTTC,CASSWGAQATYEQYF
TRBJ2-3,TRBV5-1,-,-,TGCGCCAGCAGCTTGGATCTGTCTAGCACAGATACGCAGTATTTT,CASSLDLSSTDTQYF
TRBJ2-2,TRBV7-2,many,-,TGTGCCAGCAGCTTAGTTTCGTCGGGGGAGCTGTTTTTT,CASSLVSSGELFF
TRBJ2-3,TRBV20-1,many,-,TGCAGTGCTAGAGATCCAGGGGGGAGTACGCAGTATTTT,CSARDPGGSTQYF
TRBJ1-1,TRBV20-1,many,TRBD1,TGCAGTGCTAGGGGACAGGCCAACACTGAAGCTTTCTTT,CSARGQANTEAFF
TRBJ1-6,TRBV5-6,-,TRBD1,TGTGCCAGCAGCCCGCCAGGGGGGAGAAATTCACCCCTCCACTTT,CASSPPGGRNSPLHF
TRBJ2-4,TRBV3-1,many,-,TGTGCCAGCAGTCAAAACGTCAGAAACATTCAGTACTTC,CASSQNVRNIQYF
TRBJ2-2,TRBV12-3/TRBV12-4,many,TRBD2,TGTGCCAGCAGTCCCCGGACTAGCGGGGGGGCCACCGGGGAGCTGTTTTTT,CASSPRTSGGATGELFF
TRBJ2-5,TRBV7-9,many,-,TGTGCCAGCAGCTTACACCAAGAGACCCAGTACTTC,CASSLHQETQYF
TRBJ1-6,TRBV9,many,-,TGTGCCAGCAGCTCGGAAGGCGTTTCACCCCTCCACTTT,CASSSEGVSPLHF
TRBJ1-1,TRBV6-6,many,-,TGTGCCAGCAGCACCACAGGGCTGAACACTGAAGCTTTCTTT,CASSTTGLNTEAFF
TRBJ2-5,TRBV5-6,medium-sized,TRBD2,TGTGCCAGCAGTCCAACGACTAGCGGGGGCCTCCAAGAGACCCAGTACTTC,CASSPTTSGGLQETQYF
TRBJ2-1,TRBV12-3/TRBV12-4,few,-,TGTGCCAGCAGACCTCAACCCCCCCGTTCGGCGGGCAATGAGCAGTTCTTC,CASRPQPPRSAGNEQFF
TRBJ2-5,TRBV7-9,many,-,TGTGCCAGCAGCCTGGTAGCGACGCAAGAGACCCAGTACTTC,CASSLVATQETQYF
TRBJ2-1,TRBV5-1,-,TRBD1,TGCGCCAGCAGCGCCGGACAGGGGCCAACGGATGAGCAGTTCTTC,CASSAGQGPTDEQFF
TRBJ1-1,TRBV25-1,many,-,TGTGCCAGCAGGCAGAAATGCCAGAACACTGAAGCTTTCTTT,CASRQKCQNTEAFF
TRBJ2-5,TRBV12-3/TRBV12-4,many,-,TGTGCCAGCAGTTTGAGGCGGGTCCAAGAGACCCAGTACTTC,CASSLRRVQETQYF
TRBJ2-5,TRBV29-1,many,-,TGCAGCGTTGGGGCTAGGGGATCTCCCCAAGAGACCCAGTACTTC,CSVGARGSPQETQYF
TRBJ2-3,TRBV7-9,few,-,TGTGCCAGCAGCCTGAACACCGCTAGCACAGATACGCAGTATTTT,CASSLNTASTDTQYF
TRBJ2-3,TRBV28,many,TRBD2,TGTGCCAGCAGTTCCCCGGGGGGGCACACAGATACGCAGTATTTT,CASSSPGGHTDTQYF
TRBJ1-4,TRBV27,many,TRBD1,TGTGCCACCGCGGACAGGTTTAATGAAAAACTGTTTTTT,CATADRFNEKLFF
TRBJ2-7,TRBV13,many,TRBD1,TGTGCCAGCAGCCGAGATGTGAACAGGGGGTTTTCCTACGAGCAGTACTTC,CASSRDVNRGFSYEQYF
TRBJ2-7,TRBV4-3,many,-,TGCGCCAGCAGCCAATACCGCGGGACAGTAACCTACGAGCAGTACTTC,CASSQYRGTVTYEQYF
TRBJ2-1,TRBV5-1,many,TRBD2,TGCGCCAGCACCCGCGGGGGGGGTTACAATGAGCAGTTCTTC,CASTRGGGYNEQFF
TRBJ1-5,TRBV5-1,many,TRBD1,TGCGCCAGCAGCTGGACAGGAGAGCAGCCCCAGCATTTT,CASSWTGEQPQHF
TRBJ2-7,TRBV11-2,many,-,TGTGCCAGCAGCTCCCAGAGTCGGGAGAACTACGAGCAGTACTTC,CASSSQSRENYEQYF
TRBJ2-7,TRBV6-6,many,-,TGTGCCAGCAGCCCCCCCGGCGCAGGGAACCACGAGCAGTACTTC,CASSPPGAGNHEQYF
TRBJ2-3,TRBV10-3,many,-,TGTGCCATCAGTGACCCAACCTCTAGCACAGATACGCAGTATTTT,CAISDPTSSTDTQYF
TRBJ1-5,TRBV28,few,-,TGTGCCAGCACCCCGCCCAAGAGGCCCTCTCGGGACCAGCCCCAGCATTTT,CASTPPKRPSRDQPQHF
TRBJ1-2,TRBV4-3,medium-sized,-,TGCGCCAGCAGCCAAGGGCTTGCGGCCAACTATGGCTACACCTTC,CASSQGLAANYGYTF
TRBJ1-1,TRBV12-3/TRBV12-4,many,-,TGTGCCAGCAGTTTAGCAGGGGTAAAGGACACTGAAGCTTTCTTT,CASSLAGVKDTEAFF
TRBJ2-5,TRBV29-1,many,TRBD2,TGCAGCGTTGAAGAACAGTGGCCGGGACTAGCCCTCCACCAAGAGACCCAGTACTTC,CSVEEQWPGLALHQETQYF
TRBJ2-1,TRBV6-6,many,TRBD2,TGTGCCAGCAGTTACCGGCCTAGCGGGATTTACAATGAGCAGTTCTTC,CASSYRPSGIYNEQFF
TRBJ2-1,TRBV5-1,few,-,TGCGCCAGCAGCGGGCGGACAGCTGCAACCCGACTCAATGAGCAGTTCTTC,CASSGRTAATRLNEQFF
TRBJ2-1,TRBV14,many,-,TGTGCCAGCAGCCATGGGCTAGCGTCCTACAATGAGCAGTTCTTC,CASSHGLASYNEQFF
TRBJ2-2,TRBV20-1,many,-,TGCAGTGCTAGACTTCAGGGGCTTCGTGAGACCGGGGAGCTGTTTTTT,CSARLQGLRETGELFF
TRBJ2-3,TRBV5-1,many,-,TGCGCCAGCAGCTCTAGCGAGTCAGATACGCAGTATTTT,CASSSSESDTQYF
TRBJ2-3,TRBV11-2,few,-,TGTGCCAGCAGCTTATTTAGGGGGGTCAGCACAGATACGCAGTATTTT,CASSLFRGVSTDTQYF
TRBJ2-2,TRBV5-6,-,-,TGTGCCAGCAGCGAGGGCCTACGCCACAACACCGGGGAGCTGTTTTTT,CASSEGLRHNTGELFF
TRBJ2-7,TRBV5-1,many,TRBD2,TGCGCCAGCAGCATACTAGCGGGAGGAGACGAGCAGTACTTC,CASSILAGGDEQYF
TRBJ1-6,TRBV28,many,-,TGTGCCGGCCAGAAAAATAGGGGCCGCTCACCCCTCCACTTT,CAGQKNRGRSPLHF
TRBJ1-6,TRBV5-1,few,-,TGCGCCAGCAGCCCGACGCCAGGGGACTATAATTCACCCCTCCACTTT,CASSPTPGDYNSPLHF
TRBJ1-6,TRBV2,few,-,TGTGCCAGCAGTGAAGGTCTCGGCTGGGTGGGGACCCTCCACTTT,CASSEGLGWVGTLHF
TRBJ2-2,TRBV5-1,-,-,TGCGCCACAAACACGGGTACTGAGAACACCGGGGAGCTGTTTTTT,CATNTGTENTGELFF
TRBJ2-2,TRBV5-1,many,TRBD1,TGCGCCAGCCGACGACAGGGGGAGGTCCCCGGGGAGCTGTTTTTT,CASRRQGEVPGELFF
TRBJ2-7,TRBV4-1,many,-,TGCGCCAGCGCACAAGTAGGAGGGGGTGGGGAGCAGTACTTC,CASAQVGGGGEQYF
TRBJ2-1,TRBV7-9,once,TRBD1,TGTGCCAGCAGCCTACAGGGGGTAGCCGAGCAGTTCTTC,CASSLQGVAEQFF
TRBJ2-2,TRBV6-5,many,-,TGTGCCAGCAGTTACTCTAGGGGCACCGGGGAGCTGTTTTTT,CASSYSRGTGELFF
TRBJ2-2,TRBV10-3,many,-,TGTGCCATCAGTGAGAGACAGTCCACCGGGGAGCTGTTTTTT,CAISERQSTGELFF
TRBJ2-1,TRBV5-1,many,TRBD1,TGCGCCAGCAGCCCAGTGCCGGGACAGAGCAATGAGCAGTTCTTC,CASSPVPGQSNEQFF
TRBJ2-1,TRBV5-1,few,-,TGCGCCAGCAGCTTGGAAGATTACAATGAGCAGTTCTTC,CASSLEDYNEQFF